The clone carrying this T cell receptor (beta chain) appeared once. The source of the sample is a study of shared clonotypes between healthy human individuals. Using immunoSEQ multiplex PCR, the repertoire was profiled, and TCRdb retains in-frame clones only, with some absent. The profile shows some 1.5 million clones, about 98% of them singletons. The germline CDR1 and CDR2 sequences are SEHNR and FQNEAQ (reference sequence). The CDR3 is made up of 15 amino acids. Trimming stripped 1 base from V and 0 bases from J, with 7 bases between. This clonotype originated in a man in his thirties or forties in good health. This chain links TRBV7-9 with TRBJ1-3; D is uncertain. Source material: naive CD4+ T cells sorted from blood. Subset here: CD45RA+ positively selected. CDR3 sequence reads: CASSLERSSGNTIYF. CDR3 bases: TGTGCCAGCAGCTTAGAGAGATCCTCTGGAAACACCATATATTTT.